Listed below are T cell receptor beta chains from one sample, sequenced in a study of blood T cell repertoires in COVID-19. This table comes from immunoSEQ multiplex PCR, and its TCRdb copy is limited to in-frame clones, with some not included. The sample has about 200,000 clones; approximately 80% are singletons. Sequencing used peripheral blood. These TCRs come from a man in his forties or fifties with acute or convalescent COVID-19. Each CDR3 is given with its conserved first and last residue. The order of the fields is clone size, V gene, D gene, J gene, CDR3 DNA, CDR3 protein. The D gene is left open where the match is weak. Clone size is not always given. Where it is, it says once, few, many or a class for expanded clones.

NA	TRBV29-1	TRBD2	TRBJ2-1	TGCAGCGTTGAGAATAGCGGGAGTGTTAATGAGCAGTTCTTC	CSVENSGSVNEQFF
NA	TRBV6-1	TRBD2	TRBJ2-2	TGTGCCAGCAGTGGCGCGGGACTAGCGGGAGCAGGAGGCACCGGGGAGCTGTTTTTT	CASSGAGLAGAGGTGELFF
NA	TRBV19	TRBD1	TRBJ1-1	TGTGCCAGTAGTATGACAGGGGACACTGAAGCTTTCTTT	CASSMTGDTEAFF
NA	TRBV9	TRBD2	TRBJ2-2	TGTGCCAGCAGCATCTCCGGGACTAGCAGCACCGGGGAGCTGTTTTTT	CASSISGTSSTGELFF
NA	TRBV30	TRBD1	TRBJ1-3	TGTGCCACAGGGGGCTCTGGAAACACCATATATTTT	CATGGSGNTIYF
NA	TRBV19	TRBD1	TRBJ2-7	TGTGCCAGTAGTTCCAATCGGGACAGGGCCCCTTACGAGCAGTACTTC	CASSSNRDRAPYEQYF
NA	TRBV27	NA	TRBJ2-1	TGTGCCAGCAGTTCCTCCAGACGGCTAGGGGCCAACAATGAGCAGTTCTTC	CASSSSRRLGANNEQFF
NA	TRBV19	TRBD1	TRBJ1-5	TGTGCCAGTAGCCCGGACAGGGGTCGCAATCAGCCCCAGCATTTT	CASSPDRGRNQPQHF
NA	TRBV28	TRBD1	TRBJ1-3	TGTGCCAGCAGTTCCCGTGGTCCCGGGACAGGGAAAGGTGGAAACACCATATATTTT	CASSSRGPGTGKGGNTIYF
few	TRBV5-1	NA	TRBJ2-3	TGCGCCAGCAGCGATGCCCAGACAGTCGATACGCAGTATTTT	CASSDAQTVDTQYF
NA	TRBV13	TRBD1	TRBJ1-1	TGTGCCAGCAGCGGTTATCCGGGACAGCTGAATGAAGCTTTCTTT	CASSGYPGQLNEAFF
NA	TRBV19	NA	TRBJ1-4	TGTGCCAGTAGTGAATACAAGGAGGGTGAAAAACTGTTTTTT	CASSEYKEGEKLFF
NA	TRBV29-1	TRBD1	TRBJ2-1	TGCAGCGTAGAAGGGGGTTTAGACCAGGGGGTCCCCTACAATGAGCAGTTCTTC	CSVEGGLDQGVPYNEQFF
NA	TRBV18	NA	TRBJ2-7	TGTGCCACCGCAGTGGAGTCCGAGCAGTACTTC	CATAVESEQYF
NA	TRBV5-6	TRBD2	TRBJ2-1	TGTGCCAGCAGCCAGGAACTAGCGGGAGATGAGCAGTTCTTC	CASSQELAGDEQFF
NA	TRBV18	TRBD1	TRBJ2-3	TGTGCCAGCTCACCAAGGACAGGGCGCGGTACTAGCACAGATACGCAGTATTTT	CASSPRTGRGTSTDTQYF
once	TRBV19	NA	TRBJ2-2	TGTGCCAGTAGTATCCCCTGGGAGGCCGGGGAGCTGTTTTTT	CASSIPWEAGELFF
few	TRBV7-6	NA	TRBJ2-5	TGTGCCAGCAGCTTATCTCCCTCGGGGCAAGAGACCCAGTACTTC	CASSLSPSGQETQYF
NA	TRBV5-4	NA	TRBJ1-5	TGTGCCAGCAGCCCTGGCCACAATCAGCCCCAGCATTTT	CASSPGHNQPQHF
NA	TRBV14	TRBD2	TRBJ2-2	TGTGCCAGCAGCCCCCTAGCGGGAGGGCCCGACGGGGAGCTGTTTTTT	CASSPLAGGPDGELFF
few	TRBV7-9	NA	TRBJ2-5	TGTGCCAGCAGCATCACGGGGGTCCCTCAAGAGACCCAGTACTTC	CASSITGVPQETQYF
NA	TRBV5-5	NA	TRBJ2-7	TGTGCCAGCAGCCCGAGCGGGACAGGTGATTACGAGCAGTACTTC	CASSPSGTGDYEQYF
NA	TRBV4-2	TRBD1	TRBJ2-7	TGTGCCAGCAGCCGAGCGATTCGGGACAGGGGCCCACCTAACTCTTCCTACGAGCAGTACTTC	CASSRAIRDRGPPNSSYEQYF
NA	TRBV6-5	TRBD2	TRBJ2-7	TGTGCCAGCAGTTACCTCAGGACTAGCGGATCCTACGAGCAGTACTTC	CASSYLRTSGSYEQYF
NA	TRBV6-5	NA	TRBJ1-6	TGTGCCAGCAGGAGAGGAGGAGGGGATAGCGGACCCCTCCACTTT	CASRRGGGDSGPLHF
NA	TRBV30	TRBD1	TRBJ1-1	TGTGCCTACTCGGACAGGGTGGACACTGAAGCTTTCTTT	CAYSDRVDTEAFF
NA	TRBV5-4	NA	TRBJ2-1	TGTGCCAGCAGCTTTCCGGACAATGAGCAGTTCTTC	CASSFPDNEQFF
NA	TRBV5-1	NA	TRBJ1-5	TGCGCCAGCAGCTTGGAGGGGCAAGGCCAGCCCCAGCATTTT	CASSLEGQGQPQHF
NA	TRBV5-8	NA	TRBJ1-6	TGTGCCAGCAGCTTGTTAGGACTTCATAATTCACCCCTCCACTTT	CASSLLGLHNSPLHF
NA	TRBV10-3	TRBD2	TRBJ2-7	TGTGCCATCAGTGGGACTAGCGGAAACTACGAGCAGTACTTC	CAISGTSGNYEQYF
NA	TRBV27	TRBD1	TRBJ2-1	TGTGCCAGCAGAACCCTCGACAGGGCTATTTACAATGAGCAGTTCTTC	CASRTLDRAIYNEQFF
NA	TRBV11-2	TRBD1	TRBJ2-2	TGTGCCAGCAGCCTGGGGGACAGAGGGGTCACCGGGGAGCTGTTTTTT	CASSLGDRGVTGELFF
NA	TRBV7-2	TRBD1	TRBJ2-1	TGTGCCAGCAGCTTAAGGGGCACAGGGGGAGGGCAGTTCTTC	CASSLRGTGGGQFF
once	TRBV7-2	NA	TRBJ1-5	TGTGCCAGCAGCTTAGGGGAGTGGCAGCCCCAGCATTTT	CASSLGEWQPQHF
NA	TRBV7-9	TRBD1	TRBJ1-2	TGTGCCAGCAGCTTAGGGACCGGGACAGGGAATGGCTACACCTTC	CASSLGTGTGNGYTF
NA	TRBV6-4	TRBD2	TRBJ2-1	TGTGCCAGCAGTGACCAACATAGCGGGAGGCCTGAGCAGTTCTTC	CASSDQHSGRPEQFF
NA	TRBV6-5	TRBD1	TRBJ2-5	TGTGCCAGCAGTCCCAACGACAGGGAATGGGAGACCCAGTACTTC	CASSPNDREWETQYF
NA	TRBV6-1	NA	TRBJ2-3	TGTGCCAGCAGTGACAGGGGAGATACGCAGTATTTT	CASSDRGDTQYF
NA	TRBV10-3	TRBD2	TRBJ2-3	TGTGCCATCAGCGGACTAGCGGGACTCACAGATACGCAGTATTTT	CAISGLAGLTDTQYF
once	TRBV5-1	NA	TRBJ2-7	TGCGCCAGCAAAGTAGCGCCCACAGGGACCTACGAGCAGTACTTC	CASKVAPTGTYEQYF
NA	TRBV2	NA	TRBJ2-6	TGTGCCAGCAGTCGAGAGGGGGTTTCTGGGGCCAACGTCCTGACTTTC	CASSREGVSGANVLTF
NA	TRBV27	TRBD1	TRBJ1-1	TGTGCCTCAGCACCCGGGACAGGGACGGCAGTCCGTGGGGCTTTCTTT	CASAPGTGTAVRGAFF
NA	TRBV25-1	NA	TRBJ2-1	TGTGCCAGCAGTGCGTGGGGGACACACGACAATGAGCAGTTCTTC	CASSAWGTHDNEQFF
NA	TRBV30	NA	TRBJ1-1	TGTGCCTGGGACAGTCACATGAACACTGAAGCTTTCTTT	CAWDSHMNTEAFF
NA	TRBV9	TRBD1	TRBJ2-1	TGTGCCAGCAGCGCCGGGACAGGGAGATCCAATGAGCAGTTCTTC	CASSAGTGRSNEQFF
NA	TRBV6-1	NA	TRBJ1-1	TGTGCCAGCAGTGAAGGGACTAGCTCGAACACTGAAGCTTTCTTT	CASSEGTSSNTEAFF
NA	TRBV29-1	NA	TRBJ2-2	TGCAGCGTTGAACCGCGGGGTGCGGTCTCCGGGGAGCTGTTTTTT	CSVEPRGAVSGELFF